This TCR beta chain was captured in a study of blood T cell repertoires in COVID-19. About the study: Collection of acute and convalescent COVID-19 samples took place in the United States, Italy and Spain. Sample material is recorded as cDNA or gDNA derived from T cells, B-cell-depleted T cells, or PBMCs.

Original methodology: Estimation of nucleated cell counts was performed using reference gene primer amplification. Generated by immunoSEQ multiplex PCR, the TCRdb table keeps only in-frame clones and is missing some. The V and J calls and clone size were taken over from that table, and D and trimming were inferred from the DNA. This table holds about 100,000 clones, approximately 87% found once. Per germline, CDR1 SGHNT and CDR2 YYREEE (reference sequence). There are 16 residues in the CDR3. The junction had 12 bases not matched to a gene; V was cut back by 3 bases and J by 8 bases. This chain joins TRBV5-4 and TRBJ1-4; 8 positions agree with TRBD1. The sample was peripheral blood. The receptor was isolated from a human donor in a cohort sampled during active COVID-19. DNA for the CDR3: TGTGCCAGCAGCTCGAGGGAAAGGACAGGGCACGAAAAACTGTTTTTT. It is translated as CASSSRERTGHEKLFF.